This T cell receptor beta chain comes out of a study of T cells in Graves' hyperthyroidism and ophthalmopathy (dated by TCRdb to about 2019). Regarding the research as a whole: Peripheral blood samples were taken at the time of initial diagnosis, prior to any treatment. For training and testing, the 100 or so patients in the discovery cohort were randomly divided in a 7:3 ratio. Whether ophthalmopathy could be predicted prospectively was tested in an independent validation cohort made up of under 20 hyperthyroidism patients plus 17 patients who later progressed to ophthalmopathy. TCR Vbeta CDR3 sequencing of 140 or so peripheral blood samples (over 40 ophthalmopathy, about 74 hyperthyroidism and approximately 17 progressor patients) is reported in the paper. Thyroid tissue and blood T-cell repertoires from more than five Graves' hyperthyroidism patients were also compared in the study. To identify TCR V-J signatures that set the groups apart, the researchers used a discovery cohort of 90 to 100 patients, made up of approximately 43 with Graves' ophthalmopathy and 57 with stable Graves' hyperthyroidism. After sampling, hyperthyroidism patients received methimazole starting at 30 mg daily, and ophthalmopathy patients received high-dose intravenous methylprednisolone.

Cut back by 4 bases and 0 bases, the V and J ends lie 9 bases apart. From the cysteine through the phenylalanine, the CDR3 covers 13 amino acids. The read is trimmed to its CDR3 DNA, 39 bases read in frame from base 1. CDR1 is given as SQVTM and CDR2 as ANQGSEA, both from the germline V gene. This clonotype was detected many times. Its antigen specificity is not known. Nothing much larger sits one base from this clone, and base qualities are not available. Here is what the overall study found, with its caveats: During validation, the model predicted progression to ophthalmopathy a median of around 7 months ahead of onset, with almost 71% sensitivity and about 72% specificity. Most expanded thyroid clonotypes (frequency above 0.001) were also found in blood, which suggests that blood repertoires may mirror thyroid immune responses. Sample size was not statistically predetermined, and blinding of investigators to group allocation was not performed. A 13 V-J signature model separated ophthalmopathy from stable hyperthyroidism, with roughly 88% sensitivity and approximately 81% specificity in cross-validation and 80%/75% in testing.

Stable Graves' hyperthyroidism was defined as no progression to ophthalmopathy during 18 months of follow-up. The hyperthyroidism patients were between 18 and 65 years old and newly diagnosed, with a disease duration of less than 2 months. Exclusion was applied to patients with uncontrolled infections, other autoimmune diseases, pregnancy or lactation. Diagnoses were established on the basis of clinical symptoms, serum thyroxine and TRAb, thyroid ultrasound, and orbital computed tomography. Ficoll-Paque density gradient centrifugation was used to isolate PBMCs from around 10 ml of fresh peripheral blood. Total RNA was extracted using Trizol reagent, and RNA quality was assessed on an Agilent 2100 Bioanalyzer. Amplification of TCR beta CDR3 regions was carried out from RNA transcripts. A first-round RT-PCR of the TCR CDR3 used the HTBI primer set with the Qiagen OneStep RT-PCR kit. A second multiplex PCR round built the libraries, followed by size selection and purification. Libraries were sequenced paired-end with 100 bp reads on an Illumina HiSeq2000. The authors' pipeline ran thus. Raw data were processed with SOAPnuke, discarding reads with adapters, uncalled bases, mean Phred below 15, or no exact constant-primer or identifier match. COPE v1.2.5 was used to merge the high-quality paired reads, and each unique nucleotide sequence was defined as a clonotype. MiTCR v1.1 was used to align clonotypes to the IMGT TRBV, TRBD and TRBJ reference segments. The analysis included only V-J combinations with a frequency above 0.0001, which together covered roughly 99% of the repertoires. A TCS score was defined as the ratio between F50 (clonal expansion) and ExV (chaos), using BLOSUM62-based TCRdist between CDR3 peptides within each V-J. Welch's t-statistics and random forest reduced roughly 540 V-J features to 10 to 15, which were used in a naive Bayes classifier (R e1071). TCRdb's own reprocessing of the public reads used fastp at Q25 and MiXCR and kept productive beta chains. Duplicate CDR3 protein sequences are folded into a single record with the most common DNA and genes. These V and J calls rely on TCRdb rather than the paper's analysis. This sample comprises about 180,000 distinct CDR3 sequences, around 15% of them detected only once. The ten biggest clones cover 25% to 35% of the sample.

The specimen sequenced was blood. This sequence uses TRBV29-1 and TRBJ1-1, with the D gene not clear enough to name. The clonotype was recovered from a woman between 45 and 60 years old with Graves' hyperthyroidism. The bases are TGCAGCGTTGCCGGCCCTTTGAACACTGAAGCTTTCTTT. The encoded protein is CSVAGPLNTEAFF.